This T cell receptor beta chain derives from a study of blood T cell repertoires in COVID-19. Study-level background: PBMCs, B-cell-depleted T cells, or T cells were the source of the cDNA or gDNA that made up the material.

V shed 7 bases and J 7 bases; nucleotides not matched to a gene: 12. Germline V lookup: CDR1 KGHSH, CDR2 LQKENI. The CDR3 is 14 residues long. In the original workflow: Quantification of nucleated cells was approximated via reference gene primer amplification. The data were produced by immunoSEQ multiplex PCR, yet TCRdb's version contains in-frame clones alone and is incomplete. Clonal size and the V and J genes are those of that table, whereas D and trimming came from the DNA. The sample holds 200,000 to 250,000 clones; roughly 79% are singletons and the top ten take about 8.9%. Cohort assignment relied on participant-reported clinical history.

The sample was PBMCs or T cells enriched from blood (not recorded which). The V gene is TRBV18, the J gene TRBJ1-2; 7 nucleotides match TRBD1. The sequence derives from a woman aged 50 to 60 with acute COVID-19. The CDR3 reads CASFSIPRQGGYTF. The CDR3 nucleotides read TGTGCCAGCTTCAGTATCCCAAGACAGGGTGGCTACACCTTC.